This passage covers 21 T cell receptor beta chains from one sample sequenced in a study of blood T cell repertoires in COVID-19. The repertoire was sequenced with immunoSEQ multiplex PCR; TCRdb's copy has only in-frame clones and lacks some. Of about 210,000 clones in the sample, under 90% were seen once. The sample consisted of peripheral blood. Receptor source: an elderly woman with COVID-19, enrolled during active disease.

The chain combines TRBV18 with TRBJ2-1; 8 bases map to TRBD2. The ends lost 0 bases at V and 0 bases at J; junction bases unmatched: 4. There are 17 residues in the CDR3. CDR1 is KGHSH and CDR2 is LQKENI in the germline V gene. The CDR3: CASSPPSGRDSYNEQFF. The CDR3 DNA follows: TGTGCCAGCTCACCACCGAGCGGGAGAGACTCCTACAATGAGCAGTTCTTC.

This chain joins TRBV5-1 and TRBJ1-1; possible D gene TRBD1, 5 bases. The CDR3 sequence is 15 residues long. V lost 0 bases and J lost 3, with 12 bases in between. Germline values: CDR1 SGHRS, CDR2 YFSETQ. In DNA, the CDR3 is TGCGCCAGCAGCTTGGGGCGCGGGGCGGACACTGAAGCTTTCTTT. Protein: CASSLGRGADTEAFF.

V is TRBV6-5 and J is TRBJ2-1; 7 positions agree with TRBD2. The CDR3 has 10 amino acids. Germline values: CDR1 MNHEY, CDR2 SVGAGI. V gave up 8 bases and J gave up 9 bases; unmatched junction bases: 1. Written as DNA, the CDR3 is TGTGCCAGCTGGGGGGGTGAGCAGTTCTTC. Translated, it gives CASWGGEQFF.

The chain is built from TRBV10-3 and TRBJ1-5; 7 positions match TRBD1. J lost 5 bases, V lost 3 bases, and 4 bases had no gene match. The CDR3 runs 14 residues. The germline V gene has CDR1 ENHRY and CDR2 SYGVKD. CDR3 DNA sequence: TGTGCCATCAGTGATGACAGGGATGATCAGCCCCAGCATTTT. Its translation: CAISDDRDDQPQHF.

The chain links TRBV5-1 to TRBJ2-3; 9 bases line up with TRBD2. CDR3 length equals 16 residues. CDR1 is SGHRS and CDR2 is YFSETQ in the germline V gene. V dropped 2 bases and J dropped 4; count of bases not matched to a gene: 8. CDR3 nucleotides: TGCGCCAGCAGCTTAAACCGACTAGCGGCATCAGATACGCAGTATTTT. Translating it yields CASSLNRLAASDTQYF.

This chain uses TRBV24-1 with TRBJ1-3; D unclear. The V and J ends lost 3 bases and 0 bases respectively, with 11 bases between them. There are 16 residues in the CDR3. Germline CDR1 KGHDR, CDR2 SFDVKD. The CDR3 sequence is CATSDPTGSSGNTIYF. CDR3 bases: TGTGCCACCAGTGATCCGACTGGGTCCTCTGGAAACACCATATATTTT.

The CDR3 DNA reads as TGCAGTGCTACGACAGGGGGTGGCTACACCTTC. As protein: CSATTGGGYTF. The V call is TRBV20-1, the J call TRBJ1-2; 9 bases match TRBD1. The germline CDR1 and CDR2 sequences are DFQATT and SNEGSKA (reference sequence). V trimming: 4 bases; J trimming: 7 bases; junction bases outside the gene matches: 1. The CDR3 runs 11 residues.

The genes are TRBV5-1 and TRBJ1-5; 10 bases agree with TRBD1. The CDR3 length is 14 residues. Germline loops: CDR1 SGHRS, CDR2 YFSETQ. The junction had 3 bases not matched to a gene; V was cut back by 4 bases and J by 5 bases. As DNA, the CDR3 is TGCGCCAGCAGCGCAGGACAGGGGGATCAGCCCCAGCATTTT. This encodes CASSAGQGDQPQHF.

The chain couples TRBV10-3 to TRBJ1-5; D remains unclear. The CDR3 loop spans 15 amino acids. CDR1 and CDR2 from the germline V gene are ENHRY and SYGVKD. The ends were cut back, 2 bases at V and 8 bases at J, with 16 bases in the middle. This chain's CDR3 is CAISEPRRGYEPQHF. The CDR3 DNA is TGTGCCATCAGTGAGCCTAGGCGGGGATATGAGCCCCAGCATTTT.

The V call is TRBV9, the J call TRBJ1-3, with no clear D. V lost 7 bases, J lost 3 bases, and 17 bases lay in between. The germline V gene encodes CDR1 SGDLS and CDR2 YYNGEE. The CDR3 consists of 15 residues. The CDR3 protein is CASGPLEASGNTIYF. The CDR3 DNA sequence: TGTGCCAGCGGACCTCTGGAGGCTAGTGGAAACACCATATATTTT.

The gene calls are TRBV6-5 and TRBJ2-7, with D tentatively TRBD2 (7 bases). The CDR3 length is 15 residues. Looked up from germline, CDR1 is MNHEY and CDR2 is SVGAGI. V lost 6 bases to trimming and J lost 4 bases, with 19 bases between them. The CDR3 sequence is CASSLGATSDYEQYF. CDR3 DNA sequence: TGTGCCAGCAGCCTGGGGGCCACTAGCGATTACGAGCAGTACTTC.

V usage is TRBV7-2 and J usage is TRBJ1-4, with TRBD1 matching 7 bases. The CDR3 contains 14 residues. The V gene's germline CDR1 is SGHTA and CDR2 FQGNSA. V dropped 1 base and J dropped 10; count of bases not matched to a gene: 6. The CDR3 reads CASSLDTGEGKLFF. The CDR3 region has the DNA TGTGCCAGCAGCTTAGATACAGGGGAAGGAAAACTGTTTTTT.

The chain couples TRBV24-1 to TRBJ1-6; D is unclear. This CDR3 is built from 14 residues. V lost 12 bases and J lost 0, with 11 bases in between. Per germline, CDR1 KGHDR and CDR2 SFDVKD. The CDR3 region is CAVSASSYNSPLHF. The CDR3 bases are TGTGCCGTTTCAGCGAGCTCCTATAATTCACCCCTCCACTTT.

The CDR3 coding sequence is TGTGCCAGCAGTGAAGCGGTGGTAGGGAGTCTCACCGGGGAGCTGTTTTTT. Encoded protein: CASSEAVVGSLTGELFF. V is TRBV6-1 and J is TRBJ2-2; TRBD2 is a possible D gene (5 bases). CDR3 length: 17 residues. With 0 bases removed from V and 4 bases from J, the gap between germline ends came to 15 bases. Germline-derived CDR1 and CDR2 are MNHNS and SASEGT.

The chain combines TRBV3-1 (or the pseudogene TRBV3-2) with TRBJ1-1, with 9 bases that match TRBD1. The germline V gene encodes CDR1 LGHDT and CDR2 YNNKEL (reference sequence). The CDR3 has 12 amino acids. V trimming: 6 bases; J trimming: 11 bases; junction bases outside the gene matches: 7. The CDR3 nucleotides read TGTGCCAGCAGGGGACAGGGCCGGGAGGCTTTCTTT. Amino acids: CASRGQGREAFF.

The V call is TRBV2, the J call TRBJ1-1, with unresolved D. Trimming stripped 3 bases from V and 1 base from J, with 9 bases between. This CDR3 is 14 amino acids long. Per germline, CDR1 SNHLY and CDR2 FYNNEI. DNA for the CDR3: TGTGCCAGCAGTGAGTTCACGGGGAACACTGAAGCTTTCTTT. Encoded protein: CASSEFTGNTEAFF. The full variable domain, completed using reference TRBV2 and TRBJ1-1, is EPEVTQTPSHQVTQMGQEVILRCVPISNHLYFYWYRQILGQKVEFLVSFYNNEISEKSEIFDDQFSVERPDGSNFTLKIRSTKLEDSAMYFCASSEFTGNTEAFFGQGTRLTVV.

The genes are TRBV28 and TRBJ1-6; D not certain. V shed 6 bases and J shed 8 bases, with 11 bases lying between them. The CDR3 is 13 amino acids. The germline V gene encodes CDR1 MDHEN and CDR2 SYDVKM. The CDR3 sequence is CASRMQVYSPLHF. The DNA for the CDR3 is TGTGCCAGCAGGATGCAGGTTTATTCACCCCTCCACTTT.

This chain links TRBV3-1 (or the pseudogene TRBV3-2) with TRBJ1-1; 9 bases map to TRBD1. The CDR3 is 15 residues long. Germline trimming cut 1 base from V and 6 bases from J; bases unmatched to any gene: 6. Per germline, CDR1 LGHDT and CDR2 YNNKEL (reference sequence). The CDR3 here is CASSQVRTGVSEAFF. The DNA of the CDR3 is TGTGCCAGCAGCCAAGTCCGGACAGGGGTGTCTGAAGCTTTCTTT.

As DNA, the CDR3 is TGCGCCAGCAGTAAACAGGGGGCGGTCGAGGACGAGCAGTACTTC. It translates to CASSKQGAVEDEQYF. The chain has TRBV4-1 and TRBJ2-7, with 9 bases aligning to TRBD1. Germline V gene lookup returns CDR1 MGHRA and CDR2 YSYEKL. The CDR3 spans 15 residues. V dropped 6 bases and J dropped 5; count of bases not matched to a gene: 11.

In its sample, this clone was seen a few times. The chain combines TRBV6-5 with TRBJ1-2; TRBD1 matches at 8 bases. The CDR3 runs 14 residues. Trimming removed 6 bases from V and 8 bases from J; junction bases left unmatched: 11. CDR1 is MNHEY and CDR2 is SVGAGI in the germline V gene. The CDR3 DNA sequence: TGTGCCAGCAGGCCAACGCCAGGGGGCGTAGGCTACACCTTC. It codes for CASRPTPGGVGYTF.

The chain carries TRBV10-3 and TRBJ1-2, with TRBD1 identical over 7 bases. The CDR3 extends over 15 amino acids. The germline V gene has CDR1 ENHRY and CDR2 SYGVKD. Unmatched junction bases numbered 8, after V lost 2 bases and J lost 5 bases. This chain's CDR3 is CAISEGTGTEYGYTF. In DNA, the CDR3 is TGTGCCATCAGTGAGGGAACCGGGACAGAATATGGCTACACCTTC.